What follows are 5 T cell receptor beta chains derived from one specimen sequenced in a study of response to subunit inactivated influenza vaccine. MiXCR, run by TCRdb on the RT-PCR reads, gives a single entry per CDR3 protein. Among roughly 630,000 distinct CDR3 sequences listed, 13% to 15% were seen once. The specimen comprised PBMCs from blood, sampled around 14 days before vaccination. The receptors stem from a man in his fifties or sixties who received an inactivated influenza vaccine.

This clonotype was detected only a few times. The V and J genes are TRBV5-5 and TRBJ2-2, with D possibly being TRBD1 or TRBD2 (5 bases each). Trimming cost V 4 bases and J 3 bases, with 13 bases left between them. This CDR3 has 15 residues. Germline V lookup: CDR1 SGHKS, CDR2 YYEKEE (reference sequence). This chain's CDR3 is CASSIPGTHTGELFF. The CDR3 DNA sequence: TGTGCCAGCAGCATACCAGGGACCCACACCGGGGAGCTGTTTTTT.

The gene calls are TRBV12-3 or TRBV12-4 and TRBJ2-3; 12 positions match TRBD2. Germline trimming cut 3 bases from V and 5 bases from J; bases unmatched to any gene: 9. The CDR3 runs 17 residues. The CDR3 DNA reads TGTGCCAGCAGTTTCGGGTCTAGCGGGGGGGCGAAAGATACGCAGTATTTT. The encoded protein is CASSFGSSGGAKDTQYF.

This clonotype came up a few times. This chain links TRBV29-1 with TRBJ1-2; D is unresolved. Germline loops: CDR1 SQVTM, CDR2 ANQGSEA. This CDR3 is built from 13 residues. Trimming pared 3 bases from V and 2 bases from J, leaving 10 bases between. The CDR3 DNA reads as TGCAGCGTTGAGGGAAGAGAGAACTATGGCTACACCTTC. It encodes CSVEGRENYGYTF.

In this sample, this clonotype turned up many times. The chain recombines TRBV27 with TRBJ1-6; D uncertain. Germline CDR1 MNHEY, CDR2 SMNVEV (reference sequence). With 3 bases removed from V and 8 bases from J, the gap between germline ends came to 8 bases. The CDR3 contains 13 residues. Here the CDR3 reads CASSFNSDSPLHF. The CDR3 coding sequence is TGTGCCAGCAGTTTTAACAGCGATTCACCCCTCCACTTT.

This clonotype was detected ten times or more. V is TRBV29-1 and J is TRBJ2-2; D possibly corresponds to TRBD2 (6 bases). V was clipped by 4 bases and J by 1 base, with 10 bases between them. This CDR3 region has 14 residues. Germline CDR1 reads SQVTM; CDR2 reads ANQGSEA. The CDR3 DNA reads TGCAGCGTTGGGGGAGGTCGGAACACCGGGGAGCTGTTTTTT. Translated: CSVGGGRNTGELFF.